In this sample, the clone carrying this T cell receptor beta chain turned up a few times. Trimming stripped 5 bases from V and 1 base from J, with 12 bases between. Germline V lookup: CDR1 SGHRS, CDR2 YFSETQ. This CDR3 comprises 14 residues. The data were obtained in a study of blood T cell repertoires in COVID-19. The overall study: PBMCs, B-cell-depleted T cells, or T cells provided the cDNA or gDNA that made up the material.

TCRdb's table, derived via immunoSEQ multiplex PCR, lists solely in-frame clones and lacks some. The sample has 200,000 to 250,000 clones; over 75% are singletons. Participants came from under 30 US areas, aged roughly 18 to 95 years. Cohorts were determined from participant-reported clinical history. The receptor was isolated from a woman aged 40 to 50 with acute COVID-19. The source material was PBMCs or T cells enriched from blood (not recorded which). The chain combines TRBV5-1 with TRBJ1-1; D may be TRBD1 (6 bases). This CDR3 reads CASRPTGPNTEAFF. Written as DNA, the CDR3 is TGCGCCAGCAGACCGACAGGTCCGAACACTGAAGCTTTCTTT.